One and the same sample provided the 30 T cell receptor beta chains below, sequenced in a study of T cells in Graves' hyperthyroidism and ophthalmopathy. TCR beta CDR3 regions were amplified from RNA. RT-PCR in the first round (using the HTBI primer set) targeted the TCR CDR3. MiXCR, run by TCRdb on the multiplex PCR reads, gives a single entry per CDR3 protein. The sample consists of about 640,000 distinct CDR3 sequences, roughly 15% of them appearing once. Sample: blood. Receptors originate from a woman aged 45 to 65 with Graves' ophthalmopathy.

This clonotype was seen many times. The V call is TRBV28, the J call TRBJ2-3; 8 nucleotides agree with TRBD1. CDR1 is MDHEN and CDR2 is SYDVKM in the germline V gene. The CDR3 spans 15 residues. V lost 6 bases, J lost 0 bases, and 5 bases stayed unmatched. The DNA for the CDR3 is TGTGCCAGCAGCCAGACAGGGGTTAGCACAGATACGCAGTATTTT. Amino acids: CASSQTGVSTDTQYF.

This clonotype was seen many times. The chain is built from TRBV2 and TRBJ2-7; D is unresolved. The germline V and J ends were trimmed by 4 bases and 5 bases, with 12 bases remaining between them. Germline CDR1 and CDR2: SNHLY and FYNNEI. The CDR3 sequence is 13 residues long. The CDR3 DNA follows: TGTGCCAGCAGTGTCACCGGTCAGGACGAGCAGTACTTC. Translation: CASSVTGQDEQYF.

V usage is TRBV29-1 and J usage is TRBJ2-7, with 11 bases fitting TRBD2. The CDR3 is 15 amino acids. With 7 bases clipped from V and 3 bases from J, the junction kept 11 bases outside the gene matches. From germline, CDR1 is SQVTM and CDR2 ANQGSEA. For the CDR3, the DNA is TGCAGCGGGGGGGGGGGGACTAGCGGCTTCTACGAGCAGTACTTC. Its protein product is CSGGGGTSGFYEQYF.

This clonotype was found many times. The chain recombines TRBV27 with TRBJ1-2, with D tentatively TRBD1 (6 bases). This CDR3 comprises 13 residues. Trimming removed 7 bases from V and 3 bases from J, with 12 bases in between. Germline V CDR1 and CDR2: MNHEY, SMNVEV (reference sequence). The CDR3 protein is CASTSRGDYGYTF. In DNA, the CDR3 is TGTGCCAGCACCAGCAGGGGTGACTATGGCTACACCTTC.

This clonotype was recorded a few times. The CDR3 loop reads CASSDRGGIEQYF. DNA of the CDR3: TGTGCCAGCAGTGACCGGGGGGGGATCGAGCAGTACTTC. The chain couples TRBV25-1 to TRBJ2-7, with TRBD2 identical over 8 bases. This CDR3 spans 13 amino acids. The trim removed 3 bases at V and 6 bases at J, leaving 4 bases unmatched. Germline V gives CDR1 MGHDK, CDR2 SYGVNS.

This clonotype was seen a few times. This chain connects TRBV7-8 to TRBJ2-1; 12 nucleotides align to TRBD2. CDR1 is SGHVS and CDR2 is FQNEAQ in the germline V gene. This CDR3 region has 15 residues. Unmatched junction bases numbered 2, after V lost 3 bases and J lost 5 bases. CDR3 nucleotide sequence: TGTGCCAGCAGCTTTAGACTAGCGGGAGACAATGAGCAGTTCTTC. Amino acids: CASSFRLAGDNEQFF. The whole variable domain, remainder taken from reference TRBV7-8 and TRBJ2-1, is GAGVSQSPRYKVAKRGQDVALRCDPISGHVSLFWYQQALGQGPEFLTYFQNEAQLDKSGLPSDRFFAERPEGSVSTLKIQRTQQEDSAVYLCASSFRLAGDNEQFFGPGTRLTVL.

The table lists this clonotype with many counts. The chain uses TRBV3-1 and TRBJ2-1; no clear D. Germline V gene sequence: CDR1 LGHDT, CDR2 YNNKEL (reference sequence). The CDR3 totals 13 residues. The V gene lost 2 bases and the J gene lost 5 bases, with 7 bases spanning the gap. The CDR3 spells CASSQMVNNEQFF. CDR3 coding DNA: TGTGCCAGCAGCCAAATGGTCAACAATGAGCAGTTCTTC.

This clonotype was found many times. The CDR3 sequence is CASTLLGESYGYTF. The CDR3 region has the DNA TGTGCCAGCACCCTATTAGGGGAAAGCTATGGCTACACCTTC. The genes are TRBV12-3 or TRBV12-4 and TRBJ1-2, with D perhaps TRBD1 (5 bases). The CDR3 length is 14 residues. V was pared by 7 bases and J by 4 bases, with 16 bases between.

This clonotype came up a few times. Since a much larger clone is just one base distant, this may be a read error. The rearrangement joins TRBV3-1 to TRBJ2-3, with 7 bases lining up with TRBD2. In germline, CDR1 is LGHDT, CDR2 YNNKEL (reference sequence). The CDR3 is 15 residues long. This CDR3 reads CASSQGGAGTDTRYF. CDR3 in DNA: TGTGCCAGCAGCCAGGGAGGGGCAGGCACAGATACGCGGTATTTT.

This clonotype has at least ten counts. The chain combines TRBV2 with TRBJ2-2; D unresolved. Germline assignment: CDR1 SNHLY and CDR2 FYNNEI. The CDR3 runs 14 residues. Deletions cut 7 bases from V and 1 base from J, with 10 bases between. CDR3: CASTRMVNTGELFF. CDR3 bases: TGTGCCAGCACTCGTATGGTGAACACCGGGGAGCTGTTTTTT.

There are a few counts of this clonotype. The chain couples TRBV11-2 to TRBJ1-2, with a weak D call TRBD1 (6 bases). Germline CDR1 is SGHAT and CDR2 is FQNNGV. Trimming removed 1 base from V and 5 bases from J, with 14 bases in between. CDR3 size: 15 residues. CDR3 in DNA: TGTGCCAGCAGCTTAGTCTTCCAGGGGAGGTATGGCTACACCTTC. Its translation is CASSLVFQGRYGYTF.

This clonotype was picked up a small number of times. The J gene is TRBJ2-2, the V gene TRBV6-2 or TRBV6-3; possibly TRBD2 for D (6 bases). CDR1 is MNHEY and CDR2 is SVGEGT in the germline V gene. The CDR3 consists of 17 residues. V lost 8 bases, J lost 7 bases, and 26 bases lay in between. CDR3 residues: CASGNDIAEWWNGELFF. CDR3 bases: TGTGCCAGCGGGAATGACATAGCGGAGTGGTGGAACGGGGAGCTGTTTTTT.

V is TRBV7-9 and J is TRBJ1-6; TRBD1 aligns across 10 bases. Germline lookup yields CDR1 SEHNR and CDR2 FQNEAQ (reference sequence). The CDR3 consists of 15 residues. The junction had 8 bases not matched to a gene; V was cut back by 5 bases and J by 10 bases. DNA for the CDR3: TGTGCCAGCAGCCAGACAGGGGGCGCAGGGTCACCCCTCCACTTT. Residues: CASSQTGGAGSPLHF.

The table lists this clonotype with many counts. The chain couples TRBV29-1 to TRBJ2-3; the match to TRBD2 covers 9 bases. The CDR3 has 13 amino acids. Per the germline V gene, CDR1 is SQVTM and CDR2 is ANQGSEA. V lost 6 bases and J lost 2; bases outside the gene matches: 3. The CDR3 protein is CSVASGDTDTQYF. The CDR3, as DNA: TGCAGCGTCGCTAGCGGGGACACAGATACGCAGTATTTT.

This clonotype was counted a few times. The gene calls are TRBV10-3 and TRBJ2-7, with a tentative D call TRBD2 (6 bases). CDR3 length: 14 residues. V was clipped by 6 bases and J by 2 bases, with 14 bases between them. Germline values: CDR1 ENHRY, CDR2 SYGVKD. The DNA for the CDR3 is TGTGCCATCAGGCAGACTAGGGACCCCTACGAGCAGTACTTC. Amino acids: CAIRQTRDPYEQYF.

This clonotype was seen just once. The chain uses TRBV5-1 and TRBJ2-5; 7 nucleotides align to TRBD2. The CDR3 is made up of 16 amino acids. From germline, CDR1 is SGHRS and CDR2 YFSETQ. With 0 bases clipped from V and 3 bases from J, the junction kept 8 bases outside the gene matches. The CDR3 nucleotides read TGCGCCAGCAGCTTGGGGCATTTAGCGGGTGAAGAGACCCAGTACTTC. Encoded protein: CASSLGHLAGEETQYF.

Ten or more counts support this clonotype. The gene calls are TRBV24-1 and TRBJ2-2, with D perhaps TRBD2 (5 bases). Germline lookup yields CDR1 KGHDR and CDR2 SFDVKD. The CDR3 is made up of 13 amino acids. The ends were cut back, 10 bases at V and 3 bases at J, with 11 bases in the middle. This chain's CDR3 is CATSGLDTGELFF. For the CDR3, the DNA is TGTGCCACGTCCGGACTGGACACCGGGGAGCTGTTTTTT.

This clonotype has more than one count but fewer than ten. J is TRBJ2-3 and V is TRBV13, with 13 nucleotides matching TRBD2. Germline values: CDR1 PRHDT, CDR2 FYEKMQ (reference sequence). Germline trimming cut 5 bases from V and 4 bases from J; bases unmatched to any gene: 6. CDR3 length: 16 amino acids. CDR3 amino acids: CASSARTSGSADTQYF. The CDR3 region has the DNA TGTGCCAGCAGCGCCCGGACTAGCGGGAGCGCAGATACGCAGTATTTT.

Ten or more counts support this clonotype. The CDR3 sequence: CSASPATRAYEQYF. The CDR3 DNA is TGCAGTGCTAGTCCCGCGACTAGAGCCTACGAGCAGTACTTC. The chain carries TRBV20-1 and TRBJ2-7, with a weak D call TRBD2 (6 bases). The CDR3 has 14 residues. The V end was cut by 3 bases, the J end by 2 bases, with 14 bases between. Germline CDR1 is DFQATT and CDR2 is SNEGSKA (reference sequence).

This clonotype was seen more than once but under ten times. The rearrangement links TRBV18 to TRBJ2-6, with 11 bases identical to TRBD1. The germline gives CDR1 KGHSH, CDR2 LQKENI. J lost 2 bases, V lost 3 bases, and 3 bases had no gene match. The CDR3 is 17 amino acids. CDR3 DNA sequence: TGTGCCAGCTCACCGGGACAGGGGGAGACTGGGGCCAACGTCCTGACTTTC. This gives the protein CASSPGQGETGANVLTF.

J is TRBJ2-2 and V is TRBV6-2 or TRBV6-3, with 10 bases identical to TRBD1. V lost 5 bases, J lost 12 bases, and 3 bases stayed unmatched. CDR3 length: 12 residues. CDR1 is MNHEY, CDR2 SVGEGT, per germline. The CDR3 protein is CASSTGQGKLFF. CDR3 coding DNA: TGTGCCAGCAGTACGGGACAGGGGAAGCTGTTTTTT.

The gene calls are TRBV9 and TRBJ1-1, with D possibly TRBD1 on 5 matching bases. The V end was cut by 3 bases, the J end by 7 bases, with 22 bases between. The CDR3 contains 16 residues. CDR1 SGDLS and CDR2 YYNGEE come from the germline V gene. The CDR3 sequence: CASSASNGGAVFEAFF. For the CDR3, the DNA is TGTGCCAGCAGCGCGTCAAACGGCGGGGCCGTTTTTGAAGCTTTCTTT.

The chain joins TRBV7-2 to TRBJ2-2; D call uncertain. Germline V lookup: CDR1 SGHTA, CDR2 FQGNSA. The CDR3 length is 14 residues. V was cut by 8 bases and J by 3 bases, with 13 bases left in between. As DNA, the CDR3 is TGTGCCAGCTCCACGGACGTTTACACCGGGGAGCTGTTTTTT. It translates to CASSTDVYTGELFF. The complete variable domain, with remaining parts taken from reference TRBV7-2 and TRBJ2-2, reads GAGVSQSPSNKVTEKGKDVELRCDPISGHTALYWYRQSLGQGLEFLIYFQGNSAPDKSGLPSDRFSAERTGGSVSTLTIQRTQQEDSAVYLCASSTDVYTGELFFGEGSRLTVL.

This clonotype occurred many times. The rearrangement joins TRBV4-3 to TRBJ1-2; no reliable D call. Germline V gene sequence: CDR1 LGHNA, CDR2 YSLEER. Between the trimmed V and J ends, which lost 4 bases and 0 bases, there was a span of 12 bases. The CDR3 sequence is 15 residues long. CDR3 region: CASSPRRFTNYGYTF. The CDR3 bases are TGCGCCAGCAGCCCGCGGAGGTTCACTAACTATGGCTACACCTTC.

The CDR3 DNA is TGTGCCAGCAGCCGTAGCGGGATTCGCACAGATACGCAGTATTTT. The encoded protein is CASSRSGIRTDTQYF. The chain recombines TRBV27 with TRBJ2-3; 8 bases are shared with TRBD2. The CDR3 length is 15 residues. Germline CDR1 MNHEY, CDR2 SMNVEV (reference sequence). Trimming cost V 6 bases and J 1 base; bases outside gene matches: 6.

As concerns this clonotype: It may be a read error: a sequence one base away is much more abundant. V is TRBV25-1 and J is TRBJ1-6; possibly TRBD1 for D (6 bases). Germline CDR1 reads MGHDK; CDR2 reads SYGVNS. The CDR3 spans 14 residues. CDR3 protein: CASTRGAYNSPLRF. DNA of the CDR3: TGTGCCAGCACCAGGGGAGCGTATAATTCACCCCTCCGCTTT.

This clonotype has ten or more counts. The gene calls are TRBV6-1 and TRBJ2-5, with D perhaps given as TRBD1 or TRBD2 (5 bases each). CDR1 MNHNS and CDR2 SASEGT come from the germline V gene. Trimming took 7 bases from V and 2 from J, leaving 14 bases between them. CDR3 length: 14 amino acids. This chain's CDR3 is CASTPPGAQETQYF. CDR3 sequence (DNA): TGTGCCAGCACTCCCCCCGGGGCACAAGAGACCCAGTACTTC.

The V and J genes are TRBV5-5 and TRBJ2-1; possible D gene TRBD1, 6 bases. There are 15 residues in the CDR3. Germline V gene lookup returns CDR1 SGHKS and CDR2 YYEKEE (reference sequence). V was shortened by 0 bases and J by 7 bases, with 14 bases between the two germline ends. The CDR3 is CASSLEAGVLNEQFF. Here the CDR3 DNA reads TGTGCCAGCAGCTTGGAGGCAGGGGTATTGAATGAGCAGTTCTTC.

This clonotype appeared a few times. The V gene is TRBV6-2 or TRBV6-3, the J gene TRBJ2-7; D ambiguous. V was trimmed by 5 bases and J by 3 bases, leaving 8 bases between them. The CDR3 spans 12 residues. The germline CDR1 and CDR2 sequences are MNHEY and SVGEGT. The CDR3 loop is CASSPTIYEQYF. The CDR3 DNA is TGTGCCAGCAGTCCAACCATCTACGAGCAGTACTTC.

This clonotype was detected a few times. The J gene is TRBJ1-5, the V gene TRBV12-5; D perhaps matches TRBD1 (6 bases). This CDR3 has 15 residues. The germline V gene has CDR1 LGHNT and CDR2 FRNRAP. Deletions cut 1 base from V and 3 bases from J, with 10 bases between. The CDR3 DNA is TGTGCTAGTGGTTTGGCAGACAGGTACAATCAGCCCCAGCATTTT. Encoded protein: CASGLADRYNQPQHF.